This is a list of T cell receptor beta chains from one sample in a study of T cell repertoires in cytomegalovirus infection. One entry per CDR3 protein results from TCRdb running MiXCR on the reads. The sample lists some 220,000 distinct CDR3 sequences, 6% to 8% occurring once. Material for sequencing was PBMCs. The receptor set was obtained from a human donor in good health (CMV status not recorded). Some clones in this sample may be carry-over from other donors' samples. The CDR3 runs from the conserved cysteine through the conserved F or W. The order of the fields is J gene, V gene, CDR3 length, D gene, clone size, CDR3 DNA, CDR3 protein. A D gene is named only where the DNA matches it firmly. Size is stated for part of the rows, as once, few or many counts, or as a class when the clone is expanded.

TRBJ1-2	TRBV7-2	15	TRBD1	once	TGTGCCAGCAGCGCCGACAGGGGAGCTAACTATGGCTACACCTTC	CASSADRGANYGYTF
TRBJ2-7	TRBV7-2	14	NA	many	TGTGCCAGCAGCTTAACCTGGAGGCTGGACGAGCAGTACTTC	CASSLTWRLDEQYF
TRBJ1-5	TRBV28	15	TRBD1	NA	TGTGCCAGCCATTCCTCGGGACAGGGGAATCAGCCCCAGCATTTT	CASHSSGQGNQPQHF
TRBJ1-2	TRBV20-1	14	TRBD1	NA	TGCAGTGCTAGCAAGGGACAGGGTGCCTATGGCTACACCTTC	CSASKGQGAYGYTF
TRBJ2-1	TRBV14	14	NA	NA	TGTGCCAGCAGCACCCGGGACTCTTACAATGAGCAGTTCTTC	CASSTRDSYNEQFF
TRBJ1-2	TRBV7-2	14	NA	many	TGTGCCAGCAGCTTAGCGGTTAAAGGGAAAGGCTACACCTTC	CASSLAVKGKGYTF
TRBJ2-6	TRBV12-3/TRBV12-4	19	NA	many	TGTGCCAGCAGCCCCTATATGGTGCAGGCCCGCTCTGGGGCCAACGTCCTGACTTTC	CASSPYMVQARSGANVLTF
TRBJ2-3	TRBV24-1	18	TRBD2	many	TGTGCCACCAGTGACGCCGGGACTAGCGGGGGGTGGACAGATACGCAGTATTTT	CATSDAGTSGGWTDTQYF
TRBJ2-1	TRBV7-9	15	TRBD1	many	TGTGCCAGCAGGTCAGGGGGCCTAGCAGGCAATGAGCAGTTCTTC	CASRSGGLAGNEQFF
TRBJ2-7	TRBV15	16	NA	many	TGTGCCACCAGCGGGACAGGCCCCAGGGAGGGCTACGAGCAGTACTTC	CATSGTGPREGYEQYF
TRBJ1-1	TRBV7-8	15	NA	many	TGTGCCAGCAGCTTAAGGGATCACATGAACACTGAAGCTTTCTTT	CASSLRDHMNTEAFF
TRBJ2-1	TRBV2	11	TRBD2	many	TGTGCCAGCCGGACTAGAGTTGAGCAGTTCTTC	CASRTRVEQFF
TRBJ2-7	TRBV18	14	NA	NA	TGTGCCAGCTCACCACCATGGGGGATCTACGAGCAGTACTTC	CASSPPWGIYEQYF
TRBJ2-1	TRBV6-2/TRBV6-3	15	TRBD2	NA	TGTGCCAGCAGTTATGAGCGGGGGGGCCCGGATGAGCAGTTCTTC	CASSYERGGPDEQFF
TRBJ1-3	TRBV20-1	13	NA	many	TGCAGTGCTACCCAGGCTTCTGGAAACACCATATATTTT	CSATQASGNTIYF
TRBJ1-2	TRBV28	15	TRBD1	many	TGTGCCAGCAGCCCCGGACAGGGTCGACACTATGGCTACACCTTC	CASSPGQGRHYGYTF
TRBJ1-1	TRBV25-1	15	NA	many	TGTGCCAGCAGTGAAACCAGGGTGCGGGTCACTGAAGCTTTCTTT	CASSETRVRVTEAFF
TRBJ2-6	TRBV2	19	NA	many	TGTGCCAGCAGTGTGACCCGTTCGGCAGGGCTGATCGGGGCCAACGTCCTGACTTTC	CASSVTRSAGLIGANVLTF
TRBJ2-7	TRBV5-1	17	TRBD2	NA	TGCGCCAGCAGCTTGGCGACTAGCGGGATCTCTTTCTACGAGCAGTACTTC	CASSLATSGISFYEQYF
TRBJ2-3	TRBV5-1	15	NA	many	TGCGCCAGCAGCTTGACCGGACCAGGCACAGATACGCAGTATTTT	CASSLTGPGTDTQYF
TRBJ2-2	TRBV6-2/TRBV6-3	14	NA	NA	TGTGCCAGCAGTAGACAGTTCAACACCGGGGAGCTGTTTTTT	CASSRQFNTGELFF
TRBJ1-1	TRBV29-1	11	NA	many	TGCAGCGGGCACAGAAACACTGAAGCTTTCTTT	CSGHRNTEAFF
TRBJ2-3	TRBV7-2	16	TRBD2	many	TGTGCCAGCAGCCCCCAGCGGGGACTAGCAACAGATACGCAGTATTTT	CASSPQRGLATDTQYF
TRBJ1-1	TRBV19	14	TRBD1	many	TGTGCCAGTAGTCCTTCGACAGGGTCTACTGAAGCTTTCTTT	CASSPSTGSTEAFF
TRBJ1-2	TRBV20-1	16	TRBD1	NA	TGCAGTGCTAGATTCCCGGGACAGGGGATAATCGATGGCTACACCTTC	CSARFPGQGIIDGYTF
TRBJ1-1	TRBV4-2	13	NA	many	TGTGCCAGCAGCCAAGTCCAGGAGACTGAAGCTTTCTTT	CASSQVQETEAFF
TRBJ2-1	TRBV27	15	NA	many	TGTGCCAGCAGTTCCGGGATGGGGGTCTCATATGAGCAGTTCTTC	CASSSGMGVSYEQFF
TRBJ2-3	TRBV5-6	14	NA	few	TGTGCCAGCAGCTTGGTCCAGGGAATAGATACGCAGTATTTT	CASSLVQGIDTQYF
TRBJ2-3	TRBV4-3	18	TRBD2	NA	TGCGCCAGCAGCCAAGACGTTGATCTAGCGGGGGCGGTAGATACGCAGTATTTT	CASSQDVDLAGAVDTQYF
TRBJ1-3	TRBV7-8	17	NA	many	TGTGCCAGCAGCTTAGTAGTAGACCCGATCTCTGGAAACACCATATATTTT	CASSLVVDPISGNTIYF
TRBJ2-1	TRBV30	15	NA	many	TGTGCCTGGAGTATGGGACACGGGCCCTACAATGAGCAGTTCTTC	CAWSMGHGPYNEQFF
TRBJ2-5	TRBV5-4	13	NA	many	TGTGCCAGCAGCTTGGAACAGCAAGAGACCCAGTACTTC	CASSLEQQETQYF
TRBJ2-1	TRBV10-2	16	TRBD2	many	TGCGCCAGCAGTGACCCAGCGGGGGGGCCAGGGAATGAGCAGTTCTTC	CASSDPAGGPGNEQFF
TRBJ1-4	TRBV6-2/TRBV6-3	18	TRBD1	many	TGTGCCAGCAGCCCGATCGGACAGGCGAGAGTAAAGAATGAAAAACTGTTTTTT	CASSPIGQARVKNEKLFF
TRBJ1-1	TRBV7-3	13	NA	many	TGTGCCAGCAGCTTGACAGGGAACACTGAAGCTTTCTTT	CASSLTGNTEAFF
TRBJ2-3	TRBV12-3/TRBV12-4	15	TRBD2	many	TGTGCCAGCCGATGGGCTAGCGGGGGCACAGATACGCAGTATTTT	CASRWASGGTDTQYF
TRBJ2-4	TRBV29-1	15	TRBD1	many	TGCAGCGTTGGAGGGACAGGGGCTGTCAAAAACATTCAGTACTTC	CSVGGTGAVKNIQYF
TRBJ1-2	TRBV2	15	NA	many	TGTGCCAGCAGTGAAGTGGGAAGGGCCTCATATGGCTACACCTTC	CASSEVGRASYGYTF
TRBJ1-1	TRBV20-1	13	NA	NA	TGCAGTGCTCCCGAGGGGGGGGGGACTGAAGCTTTCTTT	CSAPEGGGTEAFF
TRBJ2-3	TRBV4-3	14	NA	few	TGCGCCAGCAGCCAAGATATTAATACAGATACGCAGTATTTT	CASSQDINTDTQYF
TRBJ1-5	TRBV7-9	18	NA	many	TGTGCCAGCAGCGAAACGCTGGACTCGCAAAGCTACAATCAGCCCCAGCATTTT	CASSETLDSQSYNQPQHF
TRBJ1-2	TRBV6-2/TRBV6-3	13	TRBD1	many	TGTGCCAGCAGTCCACGGGACAGGGACGGCTACACCTTC	CASSPRDRDGYTF
TRBJ2-7	TRBV7-2	14	NA	many	TGTGCCAGCAGCTTGGAGCTTGACGGGGATGGGCAGTACTTC	CASSLELDGDGQYF
TRBJ2-7	TRBV28	14	NA	NA	TGTGCCAGCAGTTTGTCCCCCTTCCAGGCCGAGCAGTACTTC	CASSLSPFQAEQYF
TRBJ2-7	TRBV6-2/TRBV6-3	16	TRBD2	many	TGTGCCAGCAGGGGACTAGCGGGGCCGAGCTCCTACGAGCAGTACTTC	CASRGLAGPSSYEQYF
TRBJ1-1	TRBV29-1	10	NA	many	TGCAGCGTTTTTACAGGTGAAGCTTTCTTT	CSVFTGEAFF